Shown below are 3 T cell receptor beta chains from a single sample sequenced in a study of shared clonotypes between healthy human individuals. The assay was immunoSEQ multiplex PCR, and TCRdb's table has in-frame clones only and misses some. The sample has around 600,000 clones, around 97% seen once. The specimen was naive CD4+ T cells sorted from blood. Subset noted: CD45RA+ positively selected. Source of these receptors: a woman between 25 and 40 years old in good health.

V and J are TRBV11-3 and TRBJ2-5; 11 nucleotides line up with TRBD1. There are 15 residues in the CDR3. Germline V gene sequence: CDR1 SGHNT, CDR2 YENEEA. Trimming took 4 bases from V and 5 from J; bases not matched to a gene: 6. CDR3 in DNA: TGTGCCAGCAGCTCCGGACAGGGGGCAGGGGAGACCCAGTACTTC. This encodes CASSSGQGAGETQYF.

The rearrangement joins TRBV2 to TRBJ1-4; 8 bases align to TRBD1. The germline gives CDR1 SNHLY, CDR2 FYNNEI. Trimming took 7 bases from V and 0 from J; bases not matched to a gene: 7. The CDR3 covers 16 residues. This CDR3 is CASKKTGVATNEKLFF. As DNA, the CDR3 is TGTGCCAGCAAAAAGACAGGGGTGGCAACTAATGAAAAACTGTTTTTT. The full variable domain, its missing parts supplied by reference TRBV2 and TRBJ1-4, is EPEVTQTPSHQVTQMGQEVILRCVPISNHLYFYWYRQILGQKVEFLVSFYNNEISEKSEIFDDQFSVERPDGSNFTLKIRSTKLEDSAMYFCASKKTGVATNEKLFFGSGTQLSVL.

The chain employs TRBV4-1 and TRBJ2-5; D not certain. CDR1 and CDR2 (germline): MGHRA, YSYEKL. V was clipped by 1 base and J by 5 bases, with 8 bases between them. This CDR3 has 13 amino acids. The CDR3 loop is CASSQASWETQYF. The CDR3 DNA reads TGCGCCAGCAGCCAAGCCAGCTGGGAGACCCAGTACTTC.